The rows below give T cell receptor beta chains drawn from one sample of a study of beta chain features in type 1 diabetes. Profiling relied on immunoSEQ multiplex PCR, and the TCRdb table lists in-frame clones only, not all of them. In the table there are 250,000 to 300,000 clones, about 8.5% of which are singletons. Source material: central memory CD4+ T cells from blood. Receptors were obtained from a woman aged 18-30 years in good health. Both conserved end residues are part of each CDR3. A D gene is named only where the DNA matches it firmly. Expanded clones get a size class; other rows say once, few or many, or leave the size out.

j_call,v_call,clone_size,d_call,cdr3_aa,cdr3_nt
TRBJ1-1,TRBV6-1,-,-,CASSETWNTEAFF,TGTGCCAGCAGTGAAACCTGGAACACTGAAGCTTTCTTT
TRBJ2-7,TRBV6-5,-,-,CASRRAAGQYEQYF,TGTGCCAGCAGGCGAGCCGCAGGGCAATACGAGCAGTACTTC
TRBJ2-7,TRBV12-5,-,TRBD2,CSSGSRYEQYF,TGCAGCAGCGGGAGTAGGTACGAGCAGTACTTC
TRBJ1-4,TRBV5-1,few,-,CASSLGSTDGGKLFF,TGCGCCAGCAGCTTGGGCTCGACAGATGGCGGAAAACTGTTTTTT
TRBJ1-5,TRBV6-1,-,-,CASSEIVGHSNQPQHF,TGTGCCAGCAGTGAAATAGTGGGCCATAGCAATCAGCCCCAGCATTTT
TRBJ1-1,TRBV15,-,TRBD1,CATSRAGTGGPEAFF,TGTGCCACCAGCAGGGCCGGGACAGGGGGCCCGGAAGCTTTCTTT
TRBJ2-5,TRBV15,few,-,CATSRDTHQETQYF,TGTGCCACCAGCAGAGATACTCATCAAGAGACCCAGTACTTC
TRBJ1-2,TRBV4-2,few,-,CASSRSPVGYTF,TGTGCCAGCTCGAGGTCACCTGTTGGCTACACCTTC
TRBJ2-4,TRBV11-1,-,-,CASSRRQDSSNIQYF,TGTGCCAGCAGCCGTAGACAGGATTCTTCAAACATTCAGTACTTC
TRBJ2-5,TRBV7-8,-,-,CASSSVFVDGVTQYF,TGTGCCAGCAGCTCTGTATTTGTGGATGGGGTCACCCAGTACTTC
TRBJ2-3,TRBV28,few,-,CAHKPGGGTDTQYF,TGCGCACATAAGCCGGGGGGCGGCACAGATACGCAGTATTTT
TRBJ1-2,TRBV4-2,many,-,CASSQSQGSNYGYTF,TGTGCCAGCAGCCAATCGCAGGGTTCCAACTATGGCTACACCTTC
TRBJ2-5,TRBV9,-,-,CASSVWGRETQYF,TGTGCCAGCAGCGTATGGGGGCGAGAGACCCAGTACTTC
TRBJ2-3,TRBV7-6,few,-,CASSLQNRGTDTQYF,TGTGCCAGCAGCTTACAAAACAGGGGCACAGATACGCAGTATTTT
TRBJ2-3,TRBV7-3,few,-,CASSDLGPTDTQYF,TGTGCCAGCAGCGACTTGGGTCCCACGGATACGCAGTATTTT
TRBJ2-1,TRBV6-5,-,TRBD2,CASSYQRGNDEQFF,TGTGCCAGCAGTTACCAGCGGGGGAACGATGAGCAGTTCTTC
TRBJ2-7,TRBV14,many,TRBD2,CASSHGGGYEQYF,TGTGCCAGCAGCCACGGCGGGGGTTACGAGCAGTACTTC
TRBJ1-5,TRBV7-3,few,-,CASSRDGYGRGQPQHF,TGTGCCAGCAGCCGCGACGGCTATGGTAGAGGTCAGCCCCAGCATTTT
TRBJ2-7,TRBV7-9,few,-,CASSLGQEEQYF,TGTGCCAGCAGCTTAGGGCAAGAGGAGCAGTACTTC
TRBJ2-5,TRBV7-7,-,TRBD2,CASSSQRGSQETQYF,TGTGCCAGCAGCTCCCAGCGGGGCTCCCAAGAGACCCAGTACTTC
TRBJ2-7,TRBV30,few,-,CAWSGGTSSYEQYF,TGTGCCTGGAGTGGGGGCACTAGCTCCTACGAGCAGTACTTC
TRBJ1-4,TRBV11-2,few,-,CASSLDRTRGGEKLFF,TGTGCCAGCAGCTTAGATAGGACAAGGGGTGGGGAAAAACTGTTTTTT
TRBJ2-1,TRBV5-1,-,TRBD2,CASSLALAGKYNEQFF,TGCGCCAGCAGCTTGGCCCTAGCGGGAAAATACAATGAGCAGTTCTTC
TRBJ1-6,TRBV6-5,few,-,CASKVRQHNSPLHF,TGTGCCAGCAAAGTGCGACAACATAATTCACCCCTCCACTTT
TRBJ2-3,TRBV5-1,-,TRBD2,CASSRSPAGGADTQYF,TGCGCCAGCAGCAGATCTCCAGCGGGAGGGGCAGATACGCAGTATTTT
TRBJ2-1,TRBV11-2,few,-,CASSTGTPLYNEQFF,TGTGCCAGCAGCACCGGGACACCTTTGTACAATGAGCAGTTCTTC
TRBJ1-1,TRBV5-6,few,-,CASSFEVLNTEAFF,TGTGCCAGCAGCTTCGAAGTTTTGAACACTGAAGCTTTCTTT
TRBJ1-1,TRBV7-2,-,-,CASSQQPRTEAFF,TGTGCCAGCAGCCAACAGCCCAGGACTGAAGCTTTCTTT
TRBJ2-3,TRBV10-3,-,-,CAISDHREFSTDTQYF,TGTGCCATCAGTGACCACAGGGAATTTAGCACAGATACGCAGTATTTT
TRBJ2-5,TRBV14,few,-,CASSHLADQETQYF,TGTGCCAGCAGCCATCTAGCAGACCAAGAGACCCAGTACTTC
TRBJ2-2,TRBV14,few,-,CASSPVGGVTTGELFF,TGTGCCAGCAGCCCGGTAGGGGGAGTGACCACCGGGGAGCTGTTTTTT
TRBJ2-3,TRBV5-1,-,-,CASSLAVSYTDTQYF,TGCGCCAGCAGCTTGGCCGTCAGTTACACAGATACGCAGTATTTT
TRBJ1-1,TRBV2,few,-,CASRDSTGRNTEAFF,TGTGCCAGCAGAGACTCTACAGGGCGGAACACTGAAGCTTTCTTT
TRBJ1-6,TRBV29-1,-,TRBD1,CSVQDGGGVSNSPLHF,TGCAGCGTACAGGACGGAGGGGGCGTCAGTAATTCACCCCTCCACTTT
TRBJ2-3,TRBV11-2,-,-,CASSPSGVNTDTQYF,TGTGCCAGCAGCCCCTCAGGGGTTAACACAGATACGCAGTATTTT
TRBJ2-4,TRBV6-6,-,-,CASSVLAKNIQYF,TGTGCCAGCAGTGTTCTAGCCAAAAACATTCAGTACTTC